The 13 T cell receptor beta chains reported below all come from one sample, sequenced in a study of shared clonotypes between healthy human individuals. Sequencing was performed with immunoSEQ multiplex PCR; in TCRdb, only in-frame clones are kept and a portion is missing. The sample consists of around 2.1 million clones, approximately 96% of them appearing once. The sequenced material came from naive CD4+ T cells sorted from blood. As for subset: CD45RA+ positively selected. These receptors were obtained from a man aged 18 to 35 in good health.

This chain uses TRBV7-9 with TRBJ2-1; D unclear. This CDR3 has 14 residues. Trimming took off 5 bases at V and 8 bases at J, with 16 bases between the two ends. Germline V gene lookup returns CDR1 SEHNR and CDR2 FQNEAQ (reference sequence). The CDR3 DNA sequence: TGTGCCAGCAGCGCCGTTCGGGTCATCGATGAGCAGTTCTTC. This sequence encodes CASSAVRVIDEQFF. The full variable domain, rest sourced from reference TRBV7-9 and TRBJ2-1, is DTGVSQNPRHKITKRGQNVTFRCDPISEHNRLYWYRQTLGQGPEFLTYFQNEAQLEKSRLLSDRFSAERPKGSFSTLEIQRTEQGDSAMYLCASSAVRVIDEQFFGPGTRLTVL.

The chain recombines TRBV4-3 with TRBJ2-3; D gene uncertain. Germline assignment: CDR1 LGHNA and CDR2 YSLEER. Trimming removed 4 bases at V and 6 bases at J, with 17 bases between. This CDR3 spans 15 amino acids. The CDR3 DNA reads TGCGCCAGCAGCCGCGGCTCCCTCGAGGTTGATACGCAGTATTTT. This codes for CASSRGSLEVDTQYF.

This clone was seen only once. The chain's CDR3 is CASKFPIRTEPQHF. Here the CDR3 DNA reads TGTGCCAGCAAATTCCCTATCCGTACAGAGCCCCAGCATTTT. This sequence joins TRBV14 and TRBJ1-5, with D uncertain. Germline-derived CDR1 and CDR2 are SGHDN and FVKESK. This CDR3 contains 14 residues. V lost 7 bases and J 8 bases, leaving 18 bases between the germline ends.

The chain uses TRBV10-3 and TRBJ2-7; 7 bases map to TRBD1. Germline V gene data show CDR1 as ENHRY and CDR2 as SYGVKD. The CDR3 has 14 amino acids. With V trimmed by 6 bases and J by 3 bases, 8 bases remained unmatched. The CDR3 is CAISTGTVLYEQYF. The CDR3 DNA is TGTGCCATCAGCACCGGGACAGTTCTCTACGAGCAGTACTTC.

This rearrangement joins TRBV6-1 to TRBJ1-2, with D possibly TRBD1 on 6 matching bases. V was cut by 5 bases and J by 3 bases, with 16 bases left in between. Germline CDR1 is MNHNS and CDR2 is SASEGT. There are 15 residues in the CDR3. In DNA, the CDR3 is TGTGCCAGCAGTCCCCGCGGCAGGGGTGACTATGGCTACACCTTC. It codes for CASSPRGRGDYGYTF.

This chain links TRBV6-6 with TRBJ1-2, with 11 bases that match TRBD1. CDR3 size: 16 residues. J gave up 7 bases and V 0 bases, and 7 bases lay outside the gene matches. Looked up from germline, CDR1 is MNHNY and CDR2 is SVGAGI (reference sequence). The CDR3 nucleotides read TGTGCCAGCAGTTACTCGGGACAGGGGGAAGGAGCTGGCTACACCTTC. The encoded protein is CASSYSGQGEGAGYTF.

The chain joins TRBV7-9 to TRBJ1-6; 8 positions agree with TRBD1. Trimming at V came to 5 bases and at J to 10 bases, leaving 13 bases not matched to a gene. The CDR3 is 16 residues long. The germline V gene has CDR1 SEHNR and CDR2 FQNEAQ (reference sequence). CDR3 in DNA: TGTGCCAGCAGCACCGGGGGGACAGGCCATTTATCACCCCTCCACTTT. Its protein is CASSTGGTGHLSPLHF.

Details on this clone: Other DNA variants within this sample encode the same CDR3. This sequence joins TRBV11-2 and TRBJ1-3, with D possibly matching TRBD1 (6 bases). CDR1 is SGHAT and CDR2 is FQNNGV in the germline V gene. CDR3 length: 15 residues. Trimming took off 0 bases at V and 2 bases at J, with 8 bases between the two ends. DNA for the CDR3: TGTGCCAGCAGCTTAGACAGGGGCGCTGGAAACACCATATATTTT. Translation gives CASSLDRGAGNTIYF.

V is TRBV5-6 and J is TRBJ1-4; 10 bases line up with TRBD1. The CDR3 has 16 amino acids. The ends lost 0 bases at V and 8 bases at J; junction bases unmatched: 7. CDR1 SGHDT and CDR2 YYEEEE come from the germline V gene. The CDR3 protein is CASSLAGTGVGEKLFF. CDR3 bases: TGTGCCAGCAGCTTGGCCGGGACAGGGGTTGGGGAAAAACTGTTTTTT.

A word on this clone: The same CDR3 can be traced to other DNA sequences in this sample. This rearrangement joins TRBV19 to TRBJ2-7; no clear D gene. The V and J ends lost 1 base and 1 base respectively, with 5 bases between them. The CDR3 spans 13 residues. Looked up from germline, CDR1 is LNHDA and CDR2 is SQIVND (reference sequence). The CDR3 DNA reads as TGTGCCAGTAGTATAGGTCTTTCCTACGAGCAGTACTTC. Residues: CASSIGLSYEQYF. Full variable domain (missing parts from reference TRBV19 and TRBJ2-7): DGGITQSPKYLFRKEGQNVTLSCEQNLNHDAMYWYRQDPGQGLRLIYYSQIVNDFQKGDIAEGYSVSREKKESFPLTVTSAQKNPTAFYLCASSIGLSYEQYFGPGTRLTVT.

This clone occurred once. CDR3 protein: CAWSPGGAGSGQPQHF. The CDR3 region has the DNA TGTGCCTGGAGTCCGGGGGGCGCAGGGTCGGGTCAGCCCCAGCATTTT. The chain has TRBV30 and TRBJ1-5, with TRBD1 as a possible D gene (6 bases). Deletions cut 2 bases from V and 6 bases from J, with 20 bases between. Germline V gene lookup returns CDR1 GTSNPN and CDR2 SVGIG (reference sequence). This CDR3 spans 16 amino acids.

The rearrangement links TRBV6-1 to TRBJ2-1, with D perhaps TRBD1 or TRBD2 (6 bases each). Trimming took off 10 bases at V and 5 bases at J, with 18 bases between the two ends. The CDR3 runs 14 residues. Germline assignment: CDR1 MNHNS and CDR2 SASEGT. The CDR3 loop reads CAIRVRGQDNEQFF. The CDR3 region has the DNA TGTGCCATTAGGGTCCGGGGGCAGGACAATGAGCAGTTCTTC.

V usage is TRBV30 and J usage is TRBJ1-4, with D tentatively TRBD1 (6 bases). Trimming stripped 3 bases from V and 8 bases from J, with 22 bases between. Germline CDR1 GTSNPN, CDR2 SVGIG (reference sequence). The CDR3 is 16 amino acids. DNA of the CDR3: TGTGCCTGGAGCGCAAGAACTACAGGGTTGGGGGAAAAACTGTTTTTT. Residues: CAWSARTTGLGEKLFF.